This TCR beta chain came from a study of T cell responses to AZD1222 COVID-19 vaccine. Study summary: Recipients boosted at about 4 weeks or about 12 weeks are pooled.

Regarding the study as a whole: Donors were chiefly white British, with a greater number of females, and clonal diversity was perhaps underestimated.

The method was immunoSEQ multiplex PCR; TCRdb's version includes in-frame clones alone and lacks a portion of them. The sample records tens of thousands of clones, 80% being singletons. CDR3 size: 15 residues. Germline V CDR1 and CDR2: LGHDT, YNNKEL (reference sequence). The V end lost 2 bases, the J end lost 2 bases, and 12 bases lay between the germline ends. This clone was seen only once. What it recognizes is unknown. This clonotype was obtained from an adult in good health. The V gene is TRBV3-1 (or the pseudogene TRBV3-2), the J gene TRBJ1-2; tentative D call: TRBD1 (5 bases). Material: peripheral blood, obtained on day 0 of AZD1222 vaccination. CDR3 sequence (DNA): TGTGCCAGCAGCCAAAACAGGAGGGGAAACTATGGCTACACCTTC. It is translated as CASSQNRRGNYGYTF.